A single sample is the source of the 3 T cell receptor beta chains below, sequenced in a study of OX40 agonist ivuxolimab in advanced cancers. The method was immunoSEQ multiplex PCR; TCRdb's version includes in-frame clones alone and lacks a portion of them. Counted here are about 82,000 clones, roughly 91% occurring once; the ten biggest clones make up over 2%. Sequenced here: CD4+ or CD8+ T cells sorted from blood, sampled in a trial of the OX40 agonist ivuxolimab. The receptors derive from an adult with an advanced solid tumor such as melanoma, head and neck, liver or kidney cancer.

In DNA form, the CDR3 reads TGTGCCAGCCGGGACTACACTTACAATGAGCAGTTCTTC. Translating it yields CASRDYTYNEQFF. The chain combines TRBV2 with TRBJ2-1, with TRBD2 identical over 7 bases. CDR1 is SNHLY and CDR2 is FYNNEI in the germline V gene. The junction had 5 bases not matched to a gene; V was cut back by 8 bases and J by 4 bases. CDR3 length: 13 amino acids.

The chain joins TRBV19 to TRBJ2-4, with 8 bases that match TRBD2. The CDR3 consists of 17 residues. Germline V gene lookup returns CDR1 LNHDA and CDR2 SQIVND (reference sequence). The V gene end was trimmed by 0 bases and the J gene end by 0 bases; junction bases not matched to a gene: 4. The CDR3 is CASSIELAEGAKNIQYF. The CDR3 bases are TGTGCCAGTAGTATAGAACTAGCGGAGGGAGCCAAAAACATTCAGTACTTC.

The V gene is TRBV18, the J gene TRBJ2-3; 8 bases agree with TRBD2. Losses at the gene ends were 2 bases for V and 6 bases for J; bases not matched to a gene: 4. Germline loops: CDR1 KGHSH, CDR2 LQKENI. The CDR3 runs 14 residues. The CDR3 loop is CASSPASSGDTQYF. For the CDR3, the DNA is TGTGCCAGCTCACCAGCGTCTAGCGGGGATACGCAGTATTTT.